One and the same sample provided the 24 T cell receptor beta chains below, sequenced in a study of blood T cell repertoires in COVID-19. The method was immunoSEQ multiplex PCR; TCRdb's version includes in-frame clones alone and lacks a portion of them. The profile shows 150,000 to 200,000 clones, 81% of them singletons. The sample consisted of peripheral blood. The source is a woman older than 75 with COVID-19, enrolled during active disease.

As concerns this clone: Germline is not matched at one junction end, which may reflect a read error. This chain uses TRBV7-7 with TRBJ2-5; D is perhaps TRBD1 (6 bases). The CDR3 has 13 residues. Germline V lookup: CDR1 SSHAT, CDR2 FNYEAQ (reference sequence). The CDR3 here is CASSLSGEETQYF. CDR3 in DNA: TGTGCTAGCAGCTTATCAGGGGAGGAGACCCAGTACTTC.

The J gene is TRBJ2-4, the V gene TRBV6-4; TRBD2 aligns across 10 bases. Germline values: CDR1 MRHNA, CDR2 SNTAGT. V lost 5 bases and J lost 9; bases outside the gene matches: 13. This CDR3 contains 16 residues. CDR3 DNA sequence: TGTGCCAGCAGTCCTCTAGCGGGGGCACCAGGAGGCATTCAGTACTTC. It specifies CASSPLAGAPGGIQYF.

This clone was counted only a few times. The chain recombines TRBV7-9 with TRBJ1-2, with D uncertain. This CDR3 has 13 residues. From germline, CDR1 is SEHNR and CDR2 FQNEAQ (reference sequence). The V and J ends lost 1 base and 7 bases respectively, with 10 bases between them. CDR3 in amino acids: CASSLERMGGYTF. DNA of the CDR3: TGTGCCAGCAGCTTAGAGCGCATGGGTGGCTACACCTTC.

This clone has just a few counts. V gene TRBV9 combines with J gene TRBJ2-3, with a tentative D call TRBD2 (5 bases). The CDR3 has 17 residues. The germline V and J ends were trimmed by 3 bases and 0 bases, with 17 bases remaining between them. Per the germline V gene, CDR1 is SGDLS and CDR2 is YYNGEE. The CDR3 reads CASSGYSSSSSTDTQYF. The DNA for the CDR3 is TGTGCCAGCAGCGGTTACTCTAGCAGTTCTAGCACAGATACGCAGTATTTT.

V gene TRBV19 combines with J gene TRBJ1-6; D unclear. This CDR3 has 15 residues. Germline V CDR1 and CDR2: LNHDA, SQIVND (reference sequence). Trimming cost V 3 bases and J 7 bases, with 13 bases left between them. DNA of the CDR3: TGTGCCAGTAGTATCTTTCCAACCCAGAATTCACCCCTCCACTTT. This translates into CASSIFPTQNSPLHF. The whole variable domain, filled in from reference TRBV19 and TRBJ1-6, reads DGGITQSPKYLFRKEGQNVTLSCEQNLNHDAMYWYRQDPGQGLRLIYYSQIVNDFQKGDIAEGYSVSREKKESFPLTVTSAQKNPTAFYLCASSIFPTQNSPLHFGNGTRLTVT.

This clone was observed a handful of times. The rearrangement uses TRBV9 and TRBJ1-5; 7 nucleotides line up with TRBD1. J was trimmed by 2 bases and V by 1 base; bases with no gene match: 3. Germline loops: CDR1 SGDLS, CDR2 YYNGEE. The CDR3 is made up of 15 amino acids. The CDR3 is CASSVQGGRNQPQHF. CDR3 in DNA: TGTGCCAGCAGCGTACAGGGGGGTCGCAATCAGCCCCAGCATTTT.

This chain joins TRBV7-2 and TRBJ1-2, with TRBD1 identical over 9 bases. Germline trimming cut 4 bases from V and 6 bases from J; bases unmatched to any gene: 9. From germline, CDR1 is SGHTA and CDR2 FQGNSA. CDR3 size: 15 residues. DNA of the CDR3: TGTGCCAGCAGCTGGTCCGGGACAGGGCCAGATGGCTACACCTTC. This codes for CASSWSGTGPDGYTF.

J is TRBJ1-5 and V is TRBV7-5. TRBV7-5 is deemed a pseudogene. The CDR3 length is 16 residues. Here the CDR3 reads CARSLREGGSNQPQHF. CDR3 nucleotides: TGTGCCAGAAGCTTACGCGAGGGAGGGTCAAATCAGCCCCAGCATTTT.

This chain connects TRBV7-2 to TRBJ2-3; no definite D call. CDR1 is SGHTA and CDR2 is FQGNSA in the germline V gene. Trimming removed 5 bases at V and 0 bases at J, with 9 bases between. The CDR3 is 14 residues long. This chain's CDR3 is CASSPPSSTDTQYF. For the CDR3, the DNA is TGTGCCAGCAGCCCCCCGAGTAGCACAGATACGCAGTATTTT.

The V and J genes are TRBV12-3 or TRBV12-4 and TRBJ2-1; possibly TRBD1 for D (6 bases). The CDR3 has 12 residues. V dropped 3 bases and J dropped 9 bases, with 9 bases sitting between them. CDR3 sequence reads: CASSFGGGEQFF. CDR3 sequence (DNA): TGTGCCAGCAGTTTTGGGGGCGGTGAGCAGTTCTTC.

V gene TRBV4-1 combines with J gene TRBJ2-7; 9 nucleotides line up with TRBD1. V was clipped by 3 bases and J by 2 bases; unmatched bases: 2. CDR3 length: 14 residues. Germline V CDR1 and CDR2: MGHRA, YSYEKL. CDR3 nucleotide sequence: TGCGCCAGCAGCCACCGACAGGGGGCCTACGAGCAGTACTTC. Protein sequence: CASSHRQGAYEQYF.

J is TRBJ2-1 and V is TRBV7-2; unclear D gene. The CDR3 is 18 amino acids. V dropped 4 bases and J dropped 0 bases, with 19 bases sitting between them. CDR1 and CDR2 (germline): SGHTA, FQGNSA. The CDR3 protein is CASSSRNIYRSSYNEQFF. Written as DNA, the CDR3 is TGTGCCAGCAGCTCGCGGAACATCTATAGGAGCTCCTACAATGAGCAGTTCTTC.

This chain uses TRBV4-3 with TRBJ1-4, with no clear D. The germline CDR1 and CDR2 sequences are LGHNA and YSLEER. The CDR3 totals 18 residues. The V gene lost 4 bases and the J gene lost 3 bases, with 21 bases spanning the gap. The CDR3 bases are TGCGCCAGCAGCCGCAAAGGAGTTACGGTGCTTCCTAATGAAAAACTGTTTTTT. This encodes CASSRKGVTVLPNEKLFF.

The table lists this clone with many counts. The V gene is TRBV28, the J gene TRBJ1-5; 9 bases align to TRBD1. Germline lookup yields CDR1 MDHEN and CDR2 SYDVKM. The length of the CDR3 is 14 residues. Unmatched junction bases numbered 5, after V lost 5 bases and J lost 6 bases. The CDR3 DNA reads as TGTGCCAGCAGTACCAACAGGGGGCGTCAGCCCCAGCATTTT. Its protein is CASSTNRGRQPQHF.

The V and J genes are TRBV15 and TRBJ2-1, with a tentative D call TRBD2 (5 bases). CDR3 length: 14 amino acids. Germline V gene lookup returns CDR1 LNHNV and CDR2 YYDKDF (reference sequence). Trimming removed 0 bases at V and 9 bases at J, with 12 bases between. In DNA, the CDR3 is TGTGCCACCAGCAGAGATTGGGGAAGCGGTGAGCAGTTCTTC. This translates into CATSRDWGSGEQFF.

Here the CDR3 reads CASRALGLSEYTEAFF. CDR3 nucleotides: TGTGCCAGCAGAGCCCTAGGTTTGAGTGAGTACACTGAAGCTTTCTTT. This rearrangement joins TRBV13 to TRBJ1-1; no clear D. The germline CDR1 and CDR2 sequences are PRHDT and FYEKMQ (reference sequence). Trimming shortened V by 6 bases and J by 3 bases, and 20 bases separated the two germline ends. This CDR3 contains 16 residues.

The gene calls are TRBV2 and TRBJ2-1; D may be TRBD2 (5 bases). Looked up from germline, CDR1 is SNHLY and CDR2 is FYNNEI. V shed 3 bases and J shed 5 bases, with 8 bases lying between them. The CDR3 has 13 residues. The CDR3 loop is CASSDRGNNEQFF. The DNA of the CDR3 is TGTGCCAGCAGTGACCGGGGAAACAATGAGCAGTTCTTC.

The chain's CDR3 is CASSSGQPREYNEQFF. CDR3 coding DNA: TGTGCCAGCAGCTCTGGACAGCCTAGGGAGTACAATGAGCAGTTCTTC. This chain connects TRBV5-4 to TRBJ2-1, with D maybe TRBD1 (6 bases). The CDR3 contains 16 residues. V lost 3 bases, J lost 4 bases, and 17 bases lay in between. Germline CDR1 and CDR2: SGHNT and YYREEE (reference sequence).

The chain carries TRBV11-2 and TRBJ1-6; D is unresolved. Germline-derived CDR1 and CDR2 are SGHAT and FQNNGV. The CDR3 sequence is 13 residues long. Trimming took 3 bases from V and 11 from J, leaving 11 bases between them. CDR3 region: CASSFRESTPLHF. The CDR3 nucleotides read TGTGCCAGCAGCTTTAGGGAGTCAACACCCCTCCACTTT.

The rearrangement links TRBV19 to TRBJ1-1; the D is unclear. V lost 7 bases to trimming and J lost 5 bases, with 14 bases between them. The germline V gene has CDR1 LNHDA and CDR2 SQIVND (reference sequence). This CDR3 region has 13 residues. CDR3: CASTAALGTEAFF. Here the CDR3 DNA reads TGTGCCAGTACGGCGGCATTAGGTACTGAAGCTTTCTTT.

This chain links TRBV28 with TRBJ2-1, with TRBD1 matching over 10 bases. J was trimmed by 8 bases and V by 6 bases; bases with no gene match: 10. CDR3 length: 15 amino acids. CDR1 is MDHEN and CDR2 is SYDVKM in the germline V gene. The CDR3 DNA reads TGTGCCAGCAGCCACCCCCGGGACAGGGGCCATGAGCAGTTCTTC. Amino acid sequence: CASSHPRDRGHEQFF.

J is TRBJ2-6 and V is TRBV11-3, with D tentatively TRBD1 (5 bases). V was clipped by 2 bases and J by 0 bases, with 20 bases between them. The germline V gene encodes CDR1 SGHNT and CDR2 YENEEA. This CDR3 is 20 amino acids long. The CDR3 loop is CASSLLVRAAINSGANVLTF. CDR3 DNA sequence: TGTGCCAGCAGCTTATTGGTCAGGGCCGCGATCAACTCTGGGGCCAACGTCCTGACTTTC.

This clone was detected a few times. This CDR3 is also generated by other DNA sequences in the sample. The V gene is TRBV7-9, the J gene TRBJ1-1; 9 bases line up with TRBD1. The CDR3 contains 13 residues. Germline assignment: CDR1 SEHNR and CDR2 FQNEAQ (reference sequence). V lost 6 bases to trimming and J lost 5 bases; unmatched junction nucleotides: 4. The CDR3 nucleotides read TGTGCCAGCAGACCGACAGGGGGGACTGAAGCTTTCTTT. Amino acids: CASRPTGGTEAFF.

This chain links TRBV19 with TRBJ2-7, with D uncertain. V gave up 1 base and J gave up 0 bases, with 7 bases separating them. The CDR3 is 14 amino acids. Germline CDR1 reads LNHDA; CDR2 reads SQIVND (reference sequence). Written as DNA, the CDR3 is TGTGCCAGTAGTATAGTCAGTACCTCCTACGAGCAGTACTTC. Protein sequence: CASSIVSTSYEQYF.